A single sample is the source of the 4 T cell receptor beta chains below, sequenced in a study of CD8 T cell repertoires and HIV-1 epitope variants. TCRdb's table, derived via immunoSEQ multiplex PCR, lists solely in-frame clones and lacks some. The table has roughly 100,000 clones, more than 65% seen once; the top ten hold under 30%. The sample consisted of uncultured baseline CD8+ T cells from peripheral blood mononuclear cells (PBMCs). All receptors derive from a male donor with HIV.

This chain joins TRBV27 and TRBJ1-5; D remains unclear. V lost 5 bases, J lost 2 bases, and 13 bases lay in between. Germline V gene data show CDR1 as MNHEY and CDR2 as SMNVEV (reference sequence). This CDR3 has 15 residues. The CDR3 region has the DNA TGTGCCAGCAGTCCCCTCGATTCGGGCAATCAGCCCCAGCATTTT. Protein product: CASSPLDSGNQPQHF.

The chain recombines TRBV5-8 with TRBJ2-6; weak D call: TRBD1 (6 bases). V dropped 4 bases and J dropped 2 bases, with 13 bases sitting between them. The germline gives CDR1 SGHTS, CDR2 YDEGEE. The CDR3 runs to 16 residues. The CDR3 DNA sequence: TGTGCCAGCAGCGATTCAGGGGCGACTGGGGCCAACGTCCTGACTTTC. Its translation is CASSDSGATGANVLTF.

This clone has a handful of counts. Distinct nucleotide sequences in the sample also encode this CDR3. The rearrangement links TRBV19 to TRBJ1-2; possible D gene TRBD1, 5 bases. V lost 3 bases and J 2 bases, leaving 7 bases between the germline ends. Germline-derived CDR1 and CDR2 are LNHDA and SQIVND (reference sequence). The CDR3 has 13 amino acids. This CDR3 reads CASSISGNYGYTF. CDR3 DNA: TGTGCCAGTAGTATCTCAGGGAACTATGGCTACACCTTC.

This chain joins TRBV5-4 and TRBJ2-7; 11 nucleotides match TRBD2. Germline CDR1 is SGHNT and CDR2 is YYREEE (reference sequence). V lost 0 bases, J lost 0 bases, and 5 bases stayed unmatched. The CDR3 contains 17 residues. The CDR3 loop is CASSLGASGGTSYEQYF. The CDR3 DNA reads TGTGCCAGCAGCTTGGGGGCTAGCGGGGGGACCTCCTACGAGCAGTACTTC.